The TCR beta chain described here comes from a study of T cell responses to AZD1222 COVID-19 vaccine. The repertoire was sequenced with immunoSEQ multiplex PCR; TCRdb's copy has only in-frame clones and lacks some. The table records roughly 200,000 clones, around 93% of them present only once. Germline V lookup: CDR1 LNHDA, CDR2 SQIVND (reference sequence). Trimming stripped 7 bases from V and 2 bases from J, with 12 bases between. The CDR3 spans 15 residues. J is TRBJ2-6 and V is TRBV19; perhaps D is TRBD1 or TRBD2 (5 bases each). Sequencing used peripheral blood, obtained on day 0 of MenACWY control vaccination. This TCR derives from an adult in good health. The CDR3: CASIRRGPGANVLTF. In DNA form, the CDR3 reads TGTGCCAGTATCCGAAGGGGACCTGGGGCCAACGTCCTGACTTTC.